Listed below are T cell receptor beta chains from one sample, sequenced in a study of T cell clonotyping in hematopoietic cell transplantation. Produced via immunoSEQ multiplex PCR; TCRdb's table is partial and in-frame only. The sample yields roughly 30,000 clones, approximately 82% seen once. The input for sequencing was peripheral blood mononuclear cells, taken before stem cell transplant. Receptors originate from a man aged 40-50 years with acute myeloid leukemia. Some clones in this sample may be carry-over from other donors' samples. Both conserved end residues are part of each CDR3. The D gene is left open where the match is weak. Clone size appears in some rows only: once, few, many, or a class for an expanded clone.

V gene,D gene,clone size,J gene,CDR3 DNA,CDR3 protein
TRBV4-2,NA,NA,TRBJ1-1,TGTGCCAGCAGCCAAGATAAAGGCAACACTGAAGCTTTCTTT,CASSQDKGNTEAFF
TRBV4-1,TRBD1,NA,TRBJ1-2,TGCGCCAGCAGCAGACACTCCGGGACAGGGAAAGTTTCGGGTGGCTACACCTTC,CASSRHSGTGKVSGGYTF
TRBV5-1,TRBD1,NA,TRBJ2-5,TGCGCCAGCAGATACATCCGAGCAGGGGGCGGCCCGGAGACCCAGTACTTC,CASRYIRAGGGPETQYF
TRBV5-4,TRBD1,NA,TRBJ1-1,TGTGCCAGCAGCTCACCCGGGACAGGGGGCAGAGTCACTGAAGCTTTCTTT,CASSSPGTGGRVTEAFF
TRBV9,TRBD1,once,TRBJ1-1,TGTGCCAGCAGCGCTGAGGGGGCTGGCACTGAAGCTTTCTTT,CASSAEGAGTEAFF
TRBV30,NA,NA,TRBJ1-1,TGTGCCTGGAATCCGGGGATAAAAGCTGAAGCTTTCTTC,CAWNPGIKAEAFF
TRBV11-3,TRBD1,few,TRBJ2-7,TGTGCCAGCAGCTTCTCCGGGACAGGGGGCTACGAGCAGTACTTC,CASSFSGTGGYEQYF
TRBV11-3,NA,NA,TRBJ2-1,TGTGCCAGCAGCTTTGGAAAAAGGACGGGAGCTAACAATGAGCAGTTCTTC,CASSFGKRTGANNEQFF
TRBV11-3,NA,once,TRBJ2-1,TGTGCCAGCAGCCTAGGGAGAAGCTCCTACAATGAGCAGTTCTTC,CASSLGRSSYNEQFF
TRBV27,NA,NA,TRBJ2-1,TGTGCCAGCAGTTCAGCTAGCCCACCGCCCCACAATGAGCAGTTCTTC,CASSSASPPPHNEQFF
TRBV6-5,NA,NA,TRBJ1-5,TGTGCCAGCACGCTAGCGAGGGGTGATCAGCCCCAGCATTTT,CASTLARGDQPQHF
TRBV6-1,NA,NA,TRBJ2-3,TGTGCCAGCCCCGGCAGTGACACAGATACGCAGTATTTT,CASPGSDTDTQYF
TRBV7-2,NA,NA,TRBJ2-7,TGTGCCAGCAGCGTAAGACAGGGAGGGCCCTACGAGCAGTACTTC,CASSVRQGGPYEQYF
TRBV13,TRBD2,NA,TRBJ2-1,TGTGCCAGCAGCTTAGCGTGGATAGCGGGGGGGTCGAGCTCCTACAATGAGCAGTTCTTC,CASSLAWIAGGSSSYNEQFF
TRBV14,NA,NA,TRBJ1-3,TGTGCCAGCAGCCTTGTAGAGGACTCCGCTCGGGACACCATATATTTT,CASSLVEDSARDTIYF
TRBV4-3,TRBD2,once,TRBJ2-5,TGCGCCAGCAGCCAAGAGCGGGGGGGCCAAGAGACCCAGTACTTC,CASSQERGGQETQYF
TRBV7-9,TRBD1,NA,TRBJ1-2,TGTGCCAGCAGCAAGCAAGGGGACAGGGTCTACACCTTC,CASSKQGDRVYTF
TRBV6-1,TRBD1,once,TRBJ1-1,TGTGCCAGCAGCCTGGACAGGCACACTGAAGCTTTCTTT,CASSLDRHTEAFF
TRBV5-1,TRBD1,once,TRBJ2-7,TGCGCCAGCAGCGCCTCACCGGGACAGGGGGCGTACGAGCAGTACTTC,CASSASPGQGAYEQYF
TRBV7-2,TRBD1,NA,TRBJ2-7,TGTGCCAGCAGCCCCACAGGGGCCTACGAGCAGTACTTC,CASSPTGAYEQYF
TRBV6-6,NA,NA,TRBJ1-1,TGTGCCAGCAGTGACGACAGGTGGACTGAAGCTTTCTTT,CASSDDRWTEAFF
TRBV27,NA,medium-sized,TRBJ1-1,TGTGCCAGCAGCCTCCCACCCCCGAACACTGAAGCTTTCTTT,CASSLPPPNTEAFF
TRBV9,NA,NA,TRBJ1-1,TGTGCCAGCAGCGTAGATCAAGTTGGGTGGAGCACTGAAGCTTTCTTT,CASSVDQVGWSTEAFF
TRBV7-2,NA,NA,TRBJ1-2,TGTGCCAGCACGCCCTCCGGGGGGAGGCGCTACACCTTC,CASTPSGGRRYTF
TRBV10-1,NA,NA,TRBJ2-3,TGCGCCAGCAGCATCGGTTCCACAGATACGCAGTATTTT,CASSIGSTDTQYF
TRBV4-1,NA,few,TRBJ1-1,TGCGCCAGCAGCCAAGGGAACACTGAAGCTTTCTTT,CASSQGNTEAFF
TRBV5-6,TRBD2,NA,TRBJ2-7,TGTGCCAGCAGCCGCGGGACTAGCGGGGGCTCCTACGAGCAGTACTTC,CASSRGTSGGSYEQYF